The rows below give T cell receptor beta chains drawn from one sample of a study of T cell repertoires in cytomegalovirus infection. TCRdb recomputed calls from the reads with MiXCR, one row per CDR3 protein. The table includes 400,000 or so distinct CDR3 sequences, less than 20% detected once. Sequencing used PBMCs. The receptors stem from a human donor in good health (CMV status not recorded). Some clones in this sample may be carry-over from other donors' samples. Both conserved end residues are part of each CDR3. Fields, in order: V gene, clone size, D gene, J gene, CDR3 DNA, CDR3 protein. D genes are given only for firm matches. Size tells how often a clone was seen (once, few, many) or the class of an expanded clone, and some rows leave it out.

>TRBV11-2|many|-|TRBJ2-5
TGTGCCAGCAGCTTTAATGTAGGGATAGAGACCCAGTACTTC
CASSFNVGIETQYF
>TRBV5-1|-|-|TRBJ1-1
TGCGCCAGCAGCTCACCCGACGGAGGGAACACTGAAGCTTTCTTT
CASSSPDGGNTEAFF
>TRBV11-2|many|-|TRBJ2-1
TGTGCCAGCAGCCCGAGGCACAGGGCCTACAATGAGCAGTTCTTC
CASSPRHRAYNEQFF
>TRBV19|many|-|TRBJ2-1
TGTGCCAGTAGTAAGGTGGCAGGGAGCTCCTACAATGAGCAGTTCTTC
CASSKVAGSSYNEQFF
>TRBV12-3/TRBV12-4|many|-|TRBJ2-7
TGTGCCAGCAGTTTTGGGGTTTCTAGCGAGCAGTACTTC
CASSFGVSSEQYF
>TRBV11-2|few|TRBD2|TRBJ2-3
TGTGCCAGCAGCTTAGGGGCGGGGGGCCGCACAGATACGCAGTATTTT
CASSLGAGGRTDTQYF
>TRBV7-8|many|-|TRBJ2-6
TGTGCCAGCGTGCGTTACTCTGGGGCCAACGTCCTGACTTTC
CASVRYSGANVLTF
>TRBV20-1|-|TRBD2|TRBJ2-7
TGCAGTGCTAGCGGGGGTTTACCGGGAGGTCCCTACGAGCAGTACTTC
CSASGGLPGGPYEQYF
>TRBV2|-|-|TRBJ2-5
TGTGCCAGCAGGGATGCCAGGGGAGAGACCCAGTACTTC
CASRDARGETQYF
>TRBV7-9|few|-|TRBJ2-1
TGTGCCAGCAGCCCCCAGCGGGCCCTAACTGAGCGTGAGCAGTTCTTC
CASSPQRALTEREQFF
>TRBV3-1|-|TRBD1|TRBJ1-4
TGTGCCAGCAGCCAAACTAGGACAGGCCGTAATGAAAAACTGTTTTTT
CASSQTRTGRNEKLFF
>TRBV7-9|many|-|TRBJ2-3
TGTGCCAGCAGCTTGACAGCCACAGATACGCAGTATTTT
CASSLTATDTQYF
>TRBV6-1|few|-|TRBJ2-5
TGTGCCAGCAGTGACGCAGTACAAGAGACCCAGTACTTC
CASSDAVQETQYF
>TRBV4-1|few|-|TRBJ2-1
TGCGCCAGCAGCCAAGAAGTAAAGGGTAGGAATGAGCAGTTCTTC
CASSQEVKGRNEQFF
>TRBV7-9|many|-|TRBJ1-4
TGTGCCAGCAACCCGGGGGGGACATCGGACGAAAAACTGTTTTTT
CASNPGGTSDEKLFF
>TRBV7-6|few|TRBD2|TRBJ2-7
TGTGCCAGCAGCTTGGGGACTAGACTCTACGAGCAGTACTTC
CASSLGTRLYEQYF
>TRBV7-2|few|TRBD2|TRBJ2-5
TGTGCCAGCAGCTCACCGGGACTAGCGGGGGGGCAGACCCAGTACTTC
CASSSPGLAGGQTQYF
>TRBV12-3/TRBV12-4|many|TRBD1|TRBJ2-3
TGTGCCAGCAGTTGGGGACAGGGCCTCACAGATACGCAGTATTTT
CASSWGQGLTDTQYF
>TRBV4-3|few|-|TRBJ2-3
TGCGCCAGCAGCCAGGCCGTGGCGGTGAGCACAGATACGCAGTATTTT
CASSQAVAVSTDTQYF
>TRBV12-5|few|TRBD1|TRBJ1-5
TGTGCTAGTGGTTTGGTGGGCGGGACAGGGGTTTATAGCAATCAGCCCCAGCATTTT
CASGLVGGTGVYSNQPQHF
>TRBV12-3/TRBV12-4|many|-|TRBJ1-3
TGTGCCAGCAGTTTAATTCGGGGGGGTAGTGGAAACACCATATATTTT
CASSLIRGGSGNTIYF
>TRBV5-1|few|TRBD2|TRBJ2-7
TGCGCCAGCAGCTTGGCCACGGGGACTAGAGTATACGAGCAGTACTTC
CASSLATGTRVYEQYF
>TRBV7-9|-|-|TRBJ2-7
TGTGCCAGCAGCTTAGTAGCGGACTACGAGCAGTACTTC
CASSLVADYEQYF
>TRBV20-1|few|TRBD2|TRBJ2-3
TGCAGTGCAGGGACTAGCGGGGGCCCAGGGGATACGCAGTATTTT
CSAGTSGGPGDTQYF
>TRBV20-1|many|-|TRBJ1-1
TGCAGTGCTAGAGAGCCGGGGATCAGGGACCCTGAAGCTTTCTTT
CSAREPGIRDPEAFF
>TRBV7-2|many|-|TRBJ1-5
TGTGCCAGCAGCTTAAATGAACAGCCCCAGCATTTT
CASSLNEQPQHF
>TRBV4-3|-|TRBD1|TRBJ1-2
TGCGCCAGCAGCCAAGGTGGGGGGACAGCGGGGTTTCACTATGGCTACACCTTC
CASSQGGGTAGFHYGYTF
>TRBV7-9|many|-|TRBJ2-1
TGTGCCAGCAACTCTTACACCGGGAACAATGAGCAGTTCTTC
CASNSYTGNNEQFF
>TRBV20-1|few|-|TRBJ1-1
TGCAGTGCTAGAGAGGGCTGGGGGAACACTGAAGCTTTCTTT
CSAREGWGNTEAFF
>TRBV28|many|TRBD1|TRBJ2-3
TGTGCCAGCAGTACAAGTGGGACAGGGAGGAACTTAGCGCGAATAACTACGCAGTATTTT
CASSTSGTGRNLARITTQYF
>TRBV6-2/TRBV6-3|many|-|TRBJ2-3
TGTGCCAGCAGTCGCCCGGACCGATGGCCAGATACGCAGTATTTT
CASSRPDRWPDTQYF
>TRBV2|many|TRBD2|TRBJ2-1
TGTGCCAGTGGGACTAGCGGGGTATACAATGAGCAGTTCTTC
CASGTSGVYNEQFF
>TRBV10-3|few|TRBD1|TRBJ2-7
TGTGCCATCAGAGGACAGGGTTCCCACGAGCAGTACTTC
CAIRGQGSHEQYF
>TRBV12-3/TRBV12-4|-|TRBD2|TRBJ2-5
TGTGCCAGCAGTAGCGGACTAGCGGCCCAAGAGACCCAGTACTTC
CASSSGLAAQETQYF
>TRBV6-2/TRBV6-3|-|TRBD1|TRBJ2-7
TGTGCCAGCAGTTATTTCAAAACAGGGGCAGGATCCTACGAGCAGTACTTC
CASSYFKTGAGSYEQYF